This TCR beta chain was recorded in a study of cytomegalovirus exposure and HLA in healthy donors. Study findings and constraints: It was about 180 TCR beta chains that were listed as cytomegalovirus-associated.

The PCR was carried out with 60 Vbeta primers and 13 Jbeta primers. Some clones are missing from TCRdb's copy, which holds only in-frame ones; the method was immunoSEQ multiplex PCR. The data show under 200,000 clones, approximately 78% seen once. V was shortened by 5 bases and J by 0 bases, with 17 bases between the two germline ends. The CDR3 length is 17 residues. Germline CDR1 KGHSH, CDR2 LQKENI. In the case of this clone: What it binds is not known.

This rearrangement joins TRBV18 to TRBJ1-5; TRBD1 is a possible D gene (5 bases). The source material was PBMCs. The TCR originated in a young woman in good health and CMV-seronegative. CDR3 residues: CASSSDLGGGSNQPQHF. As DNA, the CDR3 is TGTGCCAGCTCATCCGACCTGGGGGGAGGTAGCAATCAGCCCCAGCATTTT.